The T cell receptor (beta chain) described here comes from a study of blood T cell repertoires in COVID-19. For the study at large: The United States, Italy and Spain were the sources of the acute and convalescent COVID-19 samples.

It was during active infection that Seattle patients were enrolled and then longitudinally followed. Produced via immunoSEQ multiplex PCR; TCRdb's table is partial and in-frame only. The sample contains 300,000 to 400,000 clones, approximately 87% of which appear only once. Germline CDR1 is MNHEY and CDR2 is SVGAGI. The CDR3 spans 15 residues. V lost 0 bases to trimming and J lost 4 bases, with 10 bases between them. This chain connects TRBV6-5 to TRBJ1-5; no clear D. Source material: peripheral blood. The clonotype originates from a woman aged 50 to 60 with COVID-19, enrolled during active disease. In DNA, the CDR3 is TGTGCCAGCAGTTACTCGATCGGGGTAAATCAGCCCCAGCATTTT. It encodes CASSYSIGVNQPQHF.